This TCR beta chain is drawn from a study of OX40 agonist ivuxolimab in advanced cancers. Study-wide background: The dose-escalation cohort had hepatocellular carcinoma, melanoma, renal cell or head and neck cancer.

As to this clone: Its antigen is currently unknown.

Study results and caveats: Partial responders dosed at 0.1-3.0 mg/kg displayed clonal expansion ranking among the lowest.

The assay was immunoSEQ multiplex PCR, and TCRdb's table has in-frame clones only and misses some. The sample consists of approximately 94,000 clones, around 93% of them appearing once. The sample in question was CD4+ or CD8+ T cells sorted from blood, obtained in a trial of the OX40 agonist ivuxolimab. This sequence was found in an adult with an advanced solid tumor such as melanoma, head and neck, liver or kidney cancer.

This CDR3 is CASSYSWTQTQYF. CDR3 in DNA: TGTGCCAGCAGTTACTCTTGGACCCAGACCCAGTACTTC. The V gene is TRBV6-5, the J gene TRBJ2-5; the D is unclear. Germline loops: CDR1 MNHEY, CDR2 SVGAGI. V was shortened by 0 bases and J by 6 bases, with 8 bases between the two germline ends. The CDR3 is 13 amino acids.